The next 6 T cell receptor beta chains were all read from a single sample in a study of blood T cells in healthy people across ages. Primed by a sample-barcoded 5' primer and a J-beta primer mix, a second PCR proceeded for about 6 to 11 cycles. TCRdb independently ran MiXCR on the 5' RACE reads; one entry per CDR3 protein. The top ten clones hold more than 3% of a sample with about 800,000 distinct CDR3 sequences, just under 25% of them seen once. The same sample was also studied in work on T cells of mothers and their children.

Sequencing used blood. The origin of the receptors is a boy aged 5-17 years in good health.

The chain's CDR3 is CASSWGQGANIQYF. In DNA, the CDR3 is TGTGCCAGCAGCTGGGGACAGGGGGCAAACATTCAGTACTTC. The chain recombines TRBV28 with TRBJ2-4; 12 bases agree with TRBD1. There are 14 residues in the CDR3. The germline V gene has CDR1 MDHEN and CDR2 SYDVKM. Trimming took 6 bases from V and 6 from J; bases not matched to a gene: 3.

This clonotype appeared a few times. The rearrangement links TRBV28 to TRBJ1-1; 8 bases are shared with TRBD1. The CDR3 sequence is 16 residues long. The V and J ends lost 5 bases and 2 bases, in that order; junction bases with no gene match: 10. Germline V gene sequence: CDR1 MDHEN, CDR2 SYDVKM. The DNA of the CDR3 is TGTGCCAGCAGTCTTGGGACAGGTAACCTTAACACTGAAGCTTTCTTT. It yields the protein CASSLGTGNLNTEAFF.

This clonotype occurred a few times. The V and J genes are TRBV4-3 and TRBJ2-7; D is undetermined. Germline V CDR1 and CDR2: LGHNA, YSLEER. V shed 0 bases and J shed 9 bases, with 21 bases lying between them. The CDR3 spans 16 residues. The CDR3 coding sequence is TGCGCCAGCAGCCAAGATATGGGCACTTTTCTTGTCGGGCAGTACTTC. Its translation is CASSQDMGTFLVGQYF.

This clonotype showed up just a few times. This sequence joins TRBV12-3 or TRBV12-4 and TRBJ2-5; 9 bases agree with TRBD1. The CDR3 consists of 15 residues. J gave up 0 bases and V 7 bases, and 6 bases lay outside the gene matches. The CDR3 DNA reads TGTGCCAGCACTGTTTGGGACAGGGACCAAGAGACCCAGTACTTC. It yields the protein CASTVWDRDQETQYF.

The sample holds many counts of this clonotype. This chain connects TRBV5-1 to TRBJ1-2; D call uncertain. Germline CDR1 and CDR2: SGHRS and YFSETQ. Trimming cost V 4 bases and J 2 bases, with 9 bases left between them. The length of the CDR3 is 13 residues. DNA for the CDR3: TGCGCCAGCAGCCCCGAATCCAACTATGGCTACACCTTC. This encodes CASSPESNYGYTF.

V and J are TRBV5-4 and TRBJ2-4, with 14 bases that match TRBD2. Germline assignment: CDR1 SGHNT and CDR2 YYREEE (reference sequence). The CDR3 has 17 residues. With 4 bases clipped from V and 7 bases from J, the junction kept 10 bases outside the gene matches. CDR3 loop: CASSGGTSGSRRNIQYF. In DNA, the CDR3 is TGTGCCAGCAGCGGGGGGACTAGCGGGAGCCGGAGGAACATTCAGTACTTC.